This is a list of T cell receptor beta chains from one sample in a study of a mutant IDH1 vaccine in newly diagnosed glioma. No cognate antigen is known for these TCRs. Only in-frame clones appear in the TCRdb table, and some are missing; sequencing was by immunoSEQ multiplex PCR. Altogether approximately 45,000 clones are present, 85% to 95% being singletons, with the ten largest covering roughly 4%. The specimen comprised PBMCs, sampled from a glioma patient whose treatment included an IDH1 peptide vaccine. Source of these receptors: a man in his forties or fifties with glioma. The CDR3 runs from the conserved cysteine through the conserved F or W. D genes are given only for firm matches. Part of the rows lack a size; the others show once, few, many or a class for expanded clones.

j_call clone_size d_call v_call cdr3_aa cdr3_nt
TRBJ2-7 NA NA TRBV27 CASSYRQDGVSWSYEQYF TGTGCCAGCAGTTACCGTCAAGACGGGGTTTCGTGGTCCTACGAGCAGTACTTC
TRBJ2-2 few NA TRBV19 CASGTYTGELFF TGTGCTTCCGGGACTTACACCGGGGAGCTGTTTTTT
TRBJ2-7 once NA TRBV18 CASSPSRDRSYEQYF TGTGCCAGCTCACCGTCGCGGGACAGATCCTACGAGCAGTACTTC
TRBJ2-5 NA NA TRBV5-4 CASSSGRSQETQYF TGTGCCAGCAGCTCGGGACGGAGCCAAGAGACCCAGTACTTC
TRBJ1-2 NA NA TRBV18 CASSPGSLDGYTF TGTGCCAGCTCACCAGGCAGTCTTGATGGCTACACCTTC
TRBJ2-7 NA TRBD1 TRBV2 CAGNKQGAPYEQYF TGTGCCGGCAACAAACAGGGGGCTCCCTACGAGCAGTACTTC
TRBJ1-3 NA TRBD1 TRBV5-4 CASSGTGPGGNTIYF TGTGCCAGCAGCGGGACAGGGCCGGGTGGAAACACCATATATTTT
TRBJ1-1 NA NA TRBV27 CASSTHSRTEAFF TGTGCCAGCAGTACCCACAGCCGCACTGAAGCTTTCTTT
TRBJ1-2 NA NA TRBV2 CASSAAGIVYGYTF TGTGCCAGCAGTGCGGCGGGGATCGTCTATGGCTACACCTTC
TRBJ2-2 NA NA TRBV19 CASSPLLAGELFF TGTGCCAGTAGTCCCCTGCTAGCCGGGGAGCTGTTTTTT
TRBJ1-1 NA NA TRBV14 CASSLFSLTEAFF TGTGCCAGCAGCTTATTCAGCCTCACTGAAGCTTTCTTT
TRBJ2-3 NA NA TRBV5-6 CASSLDGLGTDTQYF TGTGCCAGCAGCTTGGATGGGTTGGGCACAGATACGCAGTATTTT
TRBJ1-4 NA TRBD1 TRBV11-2 CASSRGTGGNEKLFF TGTGCCAGCAGCAGGGGGACAGGGGGTAATGAAAAACTGTTTTTT
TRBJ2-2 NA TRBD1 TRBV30 CAWKTGVTGELFF TGTGCCTGGAAGACAGGGGTTACCGGGGAGCTGTTTTTT
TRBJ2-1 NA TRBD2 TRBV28 CASSSSGTSGNNEQFF TGTGCCAGCAGCTCCTCCGGGACTAGCGGAAACAATGAGCAGTTCTTC
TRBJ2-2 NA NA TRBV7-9 CASSLPGRNTGELFF TGTGCCAGCAGCTTGCCCGGGCGTAACACCGGGGAGCTGTTTTTT
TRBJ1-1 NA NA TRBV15 CATSRGSGVLEAFF TGTGCCACCAGCAGAGGGTCCGGGGTTCTTGAAGCTTTCTTT
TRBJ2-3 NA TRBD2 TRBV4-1 CASSLSPAGSTDTQYF TGCGCCAGCAGCCTGAGCCCAGCGGGAAGCACAGATACGCAGTATTTT
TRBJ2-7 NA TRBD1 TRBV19 CASSITGTGAYEQYF TGTGCCAGTAGTATAACCGGGACAGGGGCCTACGAGCAGTACTTC
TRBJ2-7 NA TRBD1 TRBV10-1 CASSVGQGYEQYF TGCGCCAGCAGTGTGGGACAGGGCTACGAGCAGTACTTC
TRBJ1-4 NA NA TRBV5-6 CASSLGAGEKLFF TGTGCCAGCAGCTTGGGGGCAGGGGAAAAACTGTTTTTT
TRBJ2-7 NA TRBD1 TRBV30 CALQDRGSSYEQYF TGTGCCTTGCAGGACAGGGGGAGTTCCTACGAGCAGTACTTC
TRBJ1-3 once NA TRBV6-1 CASREYSGNTIYF TGTGCCAGCAGGGAGTACTCTGGAAACACCATATATTTT